The 23 T cell receptor beta chains given below trace back to one sample, sequenced in a study of cytomegalovirus exposure and HLA in healthy donors. Primers for the PCR totalled 60 Vbeta and 13 Jbeta. Produced via immunoSEQ multiplex PCR; TCRdb's table is partial and in-frame only. The sample table sets out tens of thousands of clones. Sequencing used PBMCs. The receptors come from a woman aged 55-75 years in good health and CMV-seropositive.

The V gene is TRBV7-2, the J gene TRBJ1-5, with a weak D call TRBD1 (6 bases). The CDR3 is 17 amino acids. V lost 5 bases and J lost 2, with 19 bases in between. Germline-derived CDR1 and CDR2 are SGHTA and FQGNSA. CDR3 protein: CASSLRGGGEGNQPQHF. The CDR3, as DNA: TGTGCCAGCAGCCTTAGGGGGGGAGGGGAGGGCAATCAGCCCCAGCATTTT.

This sequence joins TRBV6-5 and TRBJ1-1; D may be TRBD1 (5 bases). Deletions cut 2 bases from V and 1 base from J, with 8 bases between. CDR1 and CDR2 (germline): MNHEY, SVGAGI. This CDR3 spans 14 amino acids. The CDR3 DNA is TGTGCCAGCAGTTACCGCACAGGGAACACTGAAGCTTTCTTT. This translates into CASSYRTGNTEAFF.

The chain joins TRBV6-1 to TRBJ2-5; possible D gene TRBD1, 6 bases. The V end lost 5 bases, the J end lost 5 bases, and 12 bases lay between the germline ends. The CDR3 sequence is 13 residues long. Germline values: CDR1 MNHNS, CDR2 SASEGT. The CDR3 sequence: CASSTGLGETQYF. The CDR3 region has the DNA TGTGCCAGCAGTACAGGGTTGGGGGAGACCCAGTACTTC.

This chain links TRBV7-9 with TRBJ2-1; tentatively, D is TRBD1 (5 bases). V gave up 5 bases and J gave up 14 bases, with 16 bases separating them. The length of the CDR3 is 12 residues. Germline V gene lookup returns CDR1 SEHNR and CDR2 FQNEAQ (reference sequence). CDR3 in amino acids: CASSHEGASEFF. The CDR3 DNA reads as TGTGCCAGCAGCCATGAAGGGGCCAGTGAGTTCTTC.

J is TRBJ2-7 and V is TRBV5-1; 8 bases agree with TRBD1. J lost 5 bases, V lost 4 bases, and 11 bases had no gene match. Per germline, CDR1 SGHRS and CDR2 YFSETQ. The CDR3 contains 15 residues. This CDR3 is CASSTTGQGRDEQYF. CDR3 DNA: TGCGCCAGCAGCACTACCGGACAGGGACGCGACGAGCAGTACTTC.

The rearrangement links TRBV9 to TRBJ2-3; tentatively, D is TRBD2 (7 bases). This CDR3 contains 16 residues. Germline CDR1 reads SGDLS; CDR2 reads YYNGEE. V gave up 4 bases and J gave up 3 bases, with 18 bases separating them. The CDR3 nucleotides read TGTGCCAGCAGCCTAGAGGGGGGGGGATCGACAGATACGCAGTATTTT. This translates into CASSLEGGGSTDTQYF. The full variable domain, rest sourced from reference TRBV9 and TRBJ2-3, is DSGVTQTPKHLITATGQRVTLRCSPRSGDLSVYWYQQSLDQGLQFLIQYYNGEERAKGNILERFSAQQFPDLHSELNLSSLELGDSALYFCASSLEGGGSTDTQYFGPGTRLTVL.

V and J are TRBV21-1 and TRBJ1-1. TRBV21-1 is a known pseudogene. The CDR3 loop spans 20 amino acids. This CDR3 reads CASSKAQRLGLWGEITEAFF. The CDR3, as DNA: TGTGCCAGCAGCAAGGCTCAGAGGCTGGGCCTTTGGGGAGAAATAACTGAAGCTTTCTTT.

This chain uses TRBV5-1 with TRBJ2-5; 8 positions match TRBD1. Unmatched junction bases numbered 10, after V lost 4 bases and J lost 5 bases. The CDR3 is 15 amino acids. CDR1 is SGHRS and CDR2 is YFSETQ in the germline V gene. CDR3 DNA sequence: TGCGCCAGCAGCATCGGACAGGGCCAGTTTGAGACCCAGTACTTC. It codes for CASSIGQGQFETQYF.

The chain is built from TRBV18 and TRBJ2-1, with 8 bases aligning to TRBD1. The trim removed 1 base at V and 2 bases at J, leaving 4 bases unmatched. The germline V gene has CDR1 KGHSH and CDR2 LQKENI. The CDR3 is 16 amino acids. For the CDR3, the DNA is TGTGCCAGCTCACCACAAAGGACAGGGACCTACAATGAGCAGTTCTTC. Translation: CASSPQRTGTYNEQFF.

The V gene is TRBV19, the J gene TRBJ1-6, with D unresolved. This CDR3 has 16 amino acids. Germline V gives CDR1 LNHDA, CDR2 SQIVND (reference sequence). V gave up 1 base and J gave up 5 bases, with 12 bases separating them. The CDR3 DNA follows: TGTGCCAGTAGTATAGGTCAGGCGTCGAATAATTCACCCCTCCACTTT. Its protein is CASSIGQASNNSPLHF.

The chain couples TRBV7-6 to TRBJ2-7; 8 bases are a match to TRBD1. Losses at the gene ends were 2 bases for V and 4 bases for J; bases not matched to a gene: 4. The length of the CDR3 is 14 residues. CDR1 is SGHVS, CDR2 FNYEAQ, per germline. The CDR3 nucleotides are TGTGCCAGCAGCTTAACAGGGGGAAGTTACGAGCAGTACTTC. Its protein product is CASSLTGGSYEQYF.

This chain uses TRBV10-3 with TRBJ2-7; tentative D call: TRBD1 (5 bases). The V gene's germline CDR1 is ENHRY and CDR2 SYGVKD. This CDR3 is built from 16 residues. The V end was cut by 3 bases, the J end by 2 bases, with 17 bases between. The CDR3 spells CAISDLGGHAAYEQYF. In DNA, the CDR3 is TGTGCCATCAGTGACCTGGGTGGACACGCAGCCTACGAGCAGTACTTC.

The chain has TRBV5-6 and TRBJ1-6; TRBD1 agrees at 10 bases. Germline V lookup: CDR1 SGHDT, CDR2 YYEEEE. V dropped 0 bases and J dropped 8; count of bases not matched to a gene: 2. This CDR3 has 15 residues. DNA of the CDR3: TGTGCCAGCAGCTTGGGACAGGGGGCGGATTCACCCCTCCACTTT. Its translation is CASSLGQGADSPLHF.

The rearrangement uses TRBV11-2 and TRBJ1-4, with D possibly matching TRBD1 (5 bases). Germline CDR1 reads SGHAT; CDR2 reads FQNNGV. The CDR3 is made up of 16 amino acids. V was cut by 1 base and J by 0 bases, with 9 bases left in between. The CDR3 nucleotides are TGTGCCAGCAGCTTAGGTGACAGCCCAACTAATGAAAAACTGTTTTTT. Its protein product is CASSLGDSPTNEKLFF.

This chain links TRBV5-1 with TRBJ2-3; 11 nucleotides line up with TRBD2. The CDR3 runs to 15 residues. V was pared by 4 bases and J by 0 bases, with 1 base of the junction left unmatched. Germline lookup yields CDR1 SGHRS and CDR2 YFSETQ. The CDR3 DNA reads as TGCGCCAGCAGCCGGACTAGCGGGAGCACAGATACGCAGTATTTT. Amino acid sequence: CASSRTSGSTDTQYF.

The chain carries TRBV4-3 and TRBJ2-3, with D maybe TRBD1 (6 bases). Looked up from germline, CDR1 is LGHNA and CDR2 is YSLEER. Trimming shortened V by 3 bases and J by 0 bases, and 7 bases separated the two germline ends. This CDR3 is built from 14 residues. The CDR3 nucleotides are TGCGCCAGCAGCCAGCAGGGGAGCACAGATACGCAGTATTTT. Its protein is CASSQQGSTDTQYF.

The gene calls are TRBV25-1 and TRBJ2-2; 8 bases match TRBD1. The CDR3 runs to 15 residues. Germline values: CDR1 MGHDK, CDR2 SYGVNS. The V gene end was trimmed by 2 bases and the J gene end by 1 base; junction bases not matched to a gene: 0. CDR3 nucleotides: TGTGCCAGCAGTGAAGACAGGGGGAACACCGGGGAGCTGTTTTTT. It translates to CASSEDRGNTGELFF. The whole variable domain, remainder taken from reference TRBV25-1 and TRBJ2-2, is EADIYQTPRYLVIGTGKKITLECSQTMGHDKMYWYQQDPGMELHLIHYSYGVNSTEKGDLSSESTVSRIRTEHFPLTLESARPSHTSQYLCASSEDRGNTGELFFGEGSRLTVL.

V and J are TRBV5-1 and TRBJ2-7; 7 bases match TRBD1. Germline CDR1 reads SGHRS; CDR2 reads YFSETQ. The CDR3 length is 14 residues. After removal of 3 bases from V and 0 bases from J, the junction contained 3 bases not matched to a gene. The CDR3 reads CASSSRDSSYEQYF. CDR3 nucleotides: TGCGCCAGCAGCTCCCGGGACAGCTCCTACGAGCAGTACTTC.

The genes are TRBV10-1 and TRBJ2-1, with D hard to call. The CDR3 is made up of 15 amino acids. V was cut by 1 base and J by 3 bases, with 10 bases left in between. The germline CDR1 and CDR2 sequences are WNHNN and SYGVQD (reference sequence). The CDR3 coding sequence is TGCGCCAGCAGTGAGTGGCAGCGAAGCTACAATGAGCAGTTCTTC. Translated, it gives CASSEWQRSYNEQFF.

The chain carries TRBV27 and TRBJ1-6, with a tentative D call TRBD1 (6 bases). The CDR3 totals 14 residues. Germline V gives CDR1 MNHEY, CDR2 SMNVEV (reference sequence). Trimming shortened V by 4 bases and J by 4 bases, and 8 bases separated the two germline ends. In DNA, the CDR3 is TGTGCCAGCAGTTCACAGGGTTATAATTCACCCCTCCACTTT. Translating it yields CASSSQGYNSPLHF.

The rearrangement joins TRBV2 to TRBJ2-7; 11 nucleotides match TRBD2. This CDR3 comprises 15 residues. CDR1 and CDR2 from the germline V gene are SNHLY and FYNNEI. V lost 6 bases, J lost 1 base, and 5 bases stayed unmatched. CDR3 coding DNA: TGTGCCAGCAGCCTTAGCGGGGGGGATTCCTACGAGCAGTACTTC. Translated: CASSLSGGDSYEQYF. Together with reference TRBV2 and TRBJ2-7, the CDR3 gives the full variable domain: EPEVTQTPSHQVTQMGQEVILRCVPISNHLYFYWYRQILGQKVEFLVSFYNNEISEKSEIFDDQFSVERPDGSNFTLKIRSTKLEDSAMYFCASSLSGGDSYEQYFGPGTRLTVT.

V gene TRBV6-5 combines with J gene TRBJ1-2; perhaps TRBD1 as D (5 bases). Germline V gene sequence: CDR1 MNHEY, CDR2 SVGAGI. This CDR3 region has 14 residues. Trimming took 6 bases from V and 8 from J, leaving 19 bases between them. CDR3: CASSARQGAGGYTF. The CDR3, as DNA: TGTGCCAGCAGCGCGCGCCAAGGGGCGGGAGGCTACACCTTC.

This chain joins TRBV6-1 and TRBJ1-2; 8 bases map to TRBD1. The CDR3 spans 17 residues. Germline values: CDR1 MNHNS, CDR2 SASEGT. V trimming: 1 base; J trimming: 0 bases; junction bases outside the gene matches: 7. The CDR3 DNA is TGTGCCAGCAGTGAAGGGACAGGGAGCGGGGCTAACTATGGCTACACCTTC. As protein: CASSEGTGSGANYGYTF.